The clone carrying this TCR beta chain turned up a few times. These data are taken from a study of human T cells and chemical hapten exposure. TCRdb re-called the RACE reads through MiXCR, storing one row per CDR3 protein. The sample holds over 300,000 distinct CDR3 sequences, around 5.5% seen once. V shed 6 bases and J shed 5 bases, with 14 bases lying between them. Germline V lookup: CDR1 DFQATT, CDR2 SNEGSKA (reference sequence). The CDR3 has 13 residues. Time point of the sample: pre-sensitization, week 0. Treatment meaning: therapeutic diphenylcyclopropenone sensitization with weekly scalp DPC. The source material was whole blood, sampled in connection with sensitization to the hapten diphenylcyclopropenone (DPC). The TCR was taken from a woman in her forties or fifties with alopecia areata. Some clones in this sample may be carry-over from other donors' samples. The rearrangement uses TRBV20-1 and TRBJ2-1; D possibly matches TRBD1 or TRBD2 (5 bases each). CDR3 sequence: CSAGTSLNNEQFF. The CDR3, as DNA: TGCAGTGCCGGGACCAGCTTGAACAATGAGCAGTTCTTC.